There are many counts of the clone carrying this T cell receptor (beta chain). Its cognate antigen is unknown. With MiXCR, TCRdb called clones anew from the PCR reads. The table has about 59,000 clones, 15% to 20% seen once; the top ten hold about 8.4%. The record originates from a study of metastatic and nonmetastatic thyroid tumors. Background on the study: Across peripheral blood and tumor or nodule tissue samples taken from malignant and benign thyroid patients, the repertoires were compared with one another. Study-wide results and limits: The reported finding was significantly higher TCR beta diversity in malignant thyroid tumors relative to benign nodules, in blood and tumor.

Each patient came to thyroid surgery without any prior treatment (of any kind). The V and J ends lost 4 bases and 2 bases, in that order; junction bases with no gene match: 7. CDR1 and CDR2 (germline): SGHRS, YFSETQ. The CDR3 contains 16 residues. The material sequenced was blood. This chain links TRBV5-1 with TRBJ2-3; 10 bases match TRBD1. This receptor was identified in a male donor with papillary thyroid cancer or a benign thyroid nodule (not recorded which). Some clones in this sample may be carry-over from other donors' samples. CDR3: CASSLGQGGFTDTQYF. DNA for the CDR3: TGCGCCAGCAGCCTCGGACAGGGGGGGTTCACAGATACGCAGTATTTT.